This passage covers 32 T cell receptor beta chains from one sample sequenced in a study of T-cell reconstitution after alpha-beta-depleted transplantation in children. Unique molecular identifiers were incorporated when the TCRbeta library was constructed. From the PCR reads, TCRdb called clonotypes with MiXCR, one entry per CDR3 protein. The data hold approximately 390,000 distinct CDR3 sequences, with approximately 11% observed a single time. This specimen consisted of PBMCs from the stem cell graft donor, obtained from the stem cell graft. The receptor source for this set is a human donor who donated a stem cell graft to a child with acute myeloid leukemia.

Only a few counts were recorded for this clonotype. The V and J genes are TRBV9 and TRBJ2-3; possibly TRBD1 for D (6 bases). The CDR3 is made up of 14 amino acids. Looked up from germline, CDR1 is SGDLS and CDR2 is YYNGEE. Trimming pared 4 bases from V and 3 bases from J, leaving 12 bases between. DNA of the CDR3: TGTGCCAGCAGCATGGACAGATGGACAGATACGCAGTATTTT. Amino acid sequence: CASSMDRWTDTQYF.

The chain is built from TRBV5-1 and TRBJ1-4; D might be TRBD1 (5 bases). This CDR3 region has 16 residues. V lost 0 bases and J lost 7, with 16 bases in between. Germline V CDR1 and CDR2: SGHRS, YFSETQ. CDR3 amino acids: CASSLDGAVGGEKLFF. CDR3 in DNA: TGCGCCAGCAGCTTGGACGGAGCAGTGGGGGGTGAAAAACTGTTTTTT.

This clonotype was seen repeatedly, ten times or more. CDR3 sequence (DNA): TGTGCCAGCAGTTTATGGGGGGGGCGCCGAGACGAGCAGTACTTC. This translates into CASSLWGGRRDEQYF. The chain links TRBV28 to TRBJ2-7, with D maybe TRBD2 (7 bases). The V gene lost 0 bases and the J gene lost 5 bases, with 14 bases spanning the gap. From germline, CDR1 is MDHEN and CDR2 SYDVKM. The CDR3 length is 15 residues.

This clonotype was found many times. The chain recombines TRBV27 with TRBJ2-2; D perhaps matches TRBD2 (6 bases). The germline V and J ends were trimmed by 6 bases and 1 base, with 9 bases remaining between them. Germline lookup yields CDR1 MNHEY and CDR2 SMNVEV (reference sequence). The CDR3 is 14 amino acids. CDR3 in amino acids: CASRTGVNTGELFF. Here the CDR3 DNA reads TGTGCCAGCAGAACGGGAGTGAACACCGGGGAGCTGTTTTTT.

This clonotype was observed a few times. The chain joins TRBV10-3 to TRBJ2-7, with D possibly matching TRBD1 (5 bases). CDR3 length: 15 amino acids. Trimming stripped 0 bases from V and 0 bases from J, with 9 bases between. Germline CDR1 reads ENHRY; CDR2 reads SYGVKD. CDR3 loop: CAISESSDNSYEQYV. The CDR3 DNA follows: TGTGCCATCAGTGAGTCATCGGACAACTCCTACGAGCAGTACGTC.

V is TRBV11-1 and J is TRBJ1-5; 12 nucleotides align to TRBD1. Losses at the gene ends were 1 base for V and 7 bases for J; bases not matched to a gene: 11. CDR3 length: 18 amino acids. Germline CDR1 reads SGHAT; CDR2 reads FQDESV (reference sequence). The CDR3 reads CASSLGRGTGGYRQPQHF. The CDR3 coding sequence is TGTGCCAGCAGCTTAGGGCGAGGGACAGGGGGCTACAGACAGCCCCAGCATTTT.

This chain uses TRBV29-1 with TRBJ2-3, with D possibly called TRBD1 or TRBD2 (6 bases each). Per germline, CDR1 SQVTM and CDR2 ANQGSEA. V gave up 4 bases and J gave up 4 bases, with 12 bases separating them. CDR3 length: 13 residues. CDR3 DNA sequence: TGCAGCGTTGCCGGGGGCACAGCAGATACGCAGTATTTT. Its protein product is CSVAGGTADTQYF.

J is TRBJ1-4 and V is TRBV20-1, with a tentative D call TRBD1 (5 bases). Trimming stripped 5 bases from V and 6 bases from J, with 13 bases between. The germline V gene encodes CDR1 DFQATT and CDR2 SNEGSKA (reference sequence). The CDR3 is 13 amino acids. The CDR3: CSAWGRVHEKLFF. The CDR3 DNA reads TGCAGTGCTTGGGGGAGGGTACATGAAAAACTGTTTTTT.

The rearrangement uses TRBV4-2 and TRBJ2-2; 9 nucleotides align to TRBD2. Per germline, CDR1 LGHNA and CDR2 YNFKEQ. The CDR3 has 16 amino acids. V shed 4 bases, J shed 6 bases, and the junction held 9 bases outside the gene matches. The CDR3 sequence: CASSPSGGGVAGELFF. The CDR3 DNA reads TGTGCCAGCAGCCCCTCCGGCGGGGGGGTCGCCGGGGAGCTGTTTTTT.

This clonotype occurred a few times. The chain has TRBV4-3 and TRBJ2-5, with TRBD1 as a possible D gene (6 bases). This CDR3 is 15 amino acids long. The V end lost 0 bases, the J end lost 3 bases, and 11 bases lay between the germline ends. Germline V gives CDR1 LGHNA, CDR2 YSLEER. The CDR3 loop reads CASSQDLGTKETQYF. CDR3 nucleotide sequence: TGCGCCAGCAGCCAAGATTTGGGGACAAAAGAGACCCAGTACTTC.

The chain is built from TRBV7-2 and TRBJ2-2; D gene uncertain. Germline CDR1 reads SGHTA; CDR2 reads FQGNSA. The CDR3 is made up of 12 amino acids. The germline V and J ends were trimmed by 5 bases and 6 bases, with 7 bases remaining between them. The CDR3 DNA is TGTGCCAGCAGCCCAAGGGCCGGGGAGCTGTTTTTT. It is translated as CASSPRAGELFF.

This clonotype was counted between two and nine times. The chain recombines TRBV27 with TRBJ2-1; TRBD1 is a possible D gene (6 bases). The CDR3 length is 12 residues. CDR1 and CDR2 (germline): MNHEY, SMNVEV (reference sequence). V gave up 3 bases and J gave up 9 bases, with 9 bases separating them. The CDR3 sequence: CASSLGAGEQFF. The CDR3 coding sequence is TGTGCCAGCAGTTTGGGGGCGGGTGAGCAGTTCTTC.

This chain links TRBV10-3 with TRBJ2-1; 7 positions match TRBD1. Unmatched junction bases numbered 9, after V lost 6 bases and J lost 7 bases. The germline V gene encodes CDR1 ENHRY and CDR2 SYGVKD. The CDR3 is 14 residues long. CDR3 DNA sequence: TGTGCCATCAGCGACAGGGACAGTCGAAATGAGCAGTTCTTC. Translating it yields CAISDRDSRNEQFF.

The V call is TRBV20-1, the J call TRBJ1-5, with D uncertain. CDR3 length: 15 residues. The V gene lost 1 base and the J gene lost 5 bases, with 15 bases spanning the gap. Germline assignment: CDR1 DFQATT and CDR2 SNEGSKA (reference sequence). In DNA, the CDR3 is TGCAGTGCTAGAGTCGGCATCGCCAATTATCAGCCCCAGCATTTT. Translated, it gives CSARVGIANYQPQHF.

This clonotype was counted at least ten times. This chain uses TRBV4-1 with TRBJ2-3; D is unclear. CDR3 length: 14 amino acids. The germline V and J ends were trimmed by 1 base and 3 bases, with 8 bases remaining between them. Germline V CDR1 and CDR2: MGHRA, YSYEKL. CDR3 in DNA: TGCGCCAGCAGCCAAGCTCCCCGTACAGATACGCAGTATTTT. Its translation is CASSQAPRTDTQYF.

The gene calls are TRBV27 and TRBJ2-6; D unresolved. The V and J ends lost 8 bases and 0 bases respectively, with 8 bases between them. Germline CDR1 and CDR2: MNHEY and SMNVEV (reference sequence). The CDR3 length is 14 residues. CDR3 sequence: CASLALSGANVLTF. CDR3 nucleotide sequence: TGTGCCAGCCTGGCCCTCTCTGGGGCCAACGTCCTGACTTTC. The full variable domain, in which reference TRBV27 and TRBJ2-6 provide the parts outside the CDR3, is EAQVTQNPRYLITVTGKKLTVTCSQNMNHEYMSWYRQDPGLGLRQIYYSMNVEVTDKGDVPEGYKVSRKEKRNFPLILESPSPNQTSLYFCASLALSGANVLTFGAGSRLTVL.

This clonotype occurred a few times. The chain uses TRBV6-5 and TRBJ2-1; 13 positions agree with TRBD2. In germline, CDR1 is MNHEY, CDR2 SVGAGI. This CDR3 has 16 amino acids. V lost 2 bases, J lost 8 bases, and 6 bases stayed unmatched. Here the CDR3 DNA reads TGTGCCAGCAGTTACCTGGGGACTAGCGGGAAGTATGAGCAGTTCTTC. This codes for CASSYLGTSGKYEQFF.

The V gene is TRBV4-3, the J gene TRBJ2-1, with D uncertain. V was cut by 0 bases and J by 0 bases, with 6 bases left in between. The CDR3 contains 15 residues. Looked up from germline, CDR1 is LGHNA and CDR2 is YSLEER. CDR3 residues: CASSQDPLSYNEQFF. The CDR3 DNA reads TGCGCCAGCAGCCAAGATCCACTCTCCTACAATGAGCAGTTCTTC.

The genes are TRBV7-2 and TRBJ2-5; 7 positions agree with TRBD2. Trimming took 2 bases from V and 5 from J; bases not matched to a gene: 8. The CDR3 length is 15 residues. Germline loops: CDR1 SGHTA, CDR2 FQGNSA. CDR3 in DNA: TGTGCCAGCAGCTTATACGGCGGGAGCACGGAGACCCAGTACTTC. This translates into CASSLYGGSTETQYF.

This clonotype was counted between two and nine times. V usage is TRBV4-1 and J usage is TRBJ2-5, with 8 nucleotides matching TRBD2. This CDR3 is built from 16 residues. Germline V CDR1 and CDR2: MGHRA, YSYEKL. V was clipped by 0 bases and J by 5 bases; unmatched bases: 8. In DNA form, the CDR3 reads TGCGCCAGCAGCCAAGAAGGTCGGGAGGGTCGGGAGACCCAGTACTTC. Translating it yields CASSQEGREGRETQYF.

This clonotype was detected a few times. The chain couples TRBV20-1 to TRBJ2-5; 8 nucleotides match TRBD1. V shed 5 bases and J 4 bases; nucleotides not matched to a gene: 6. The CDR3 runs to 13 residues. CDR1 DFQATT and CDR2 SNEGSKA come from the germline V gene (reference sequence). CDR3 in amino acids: CSASYRGAETQYF. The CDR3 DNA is TGCAGTGCTTCCTACAGGGGGGCAGAGACCCAGTACTTC.

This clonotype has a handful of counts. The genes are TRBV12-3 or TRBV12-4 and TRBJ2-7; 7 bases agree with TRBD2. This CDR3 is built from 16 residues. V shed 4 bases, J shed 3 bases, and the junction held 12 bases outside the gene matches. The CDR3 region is CASSWPVKRGDYEQYV. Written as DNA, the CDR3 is TGTGCCAGCAGTTGGCCTGTGAAGCGGGGAGACTACGAGCAGTACGTC.

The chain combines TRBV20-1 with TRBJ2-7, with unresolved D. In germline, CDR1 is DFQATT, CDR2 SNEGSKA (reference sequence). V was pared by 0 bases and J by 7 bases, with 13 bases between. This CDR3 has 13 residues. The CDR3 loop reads CSARDLSVLEQYF. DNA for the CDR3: TGCAGTGCTAGAGATCTATCCGTTCTGGAGCAGTACTTC.

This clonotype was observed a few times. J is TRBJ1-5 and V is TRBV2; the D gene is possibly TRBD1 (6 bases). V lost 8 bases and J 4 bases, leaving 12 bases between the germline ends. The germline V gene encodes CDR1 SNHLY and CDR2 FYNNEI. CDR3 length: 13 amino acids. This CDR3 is CASERDINQPQHF. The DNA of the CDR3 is TGTGCCAGCGAGCGGGACATTAATCAGCCCCAGCATTTT.

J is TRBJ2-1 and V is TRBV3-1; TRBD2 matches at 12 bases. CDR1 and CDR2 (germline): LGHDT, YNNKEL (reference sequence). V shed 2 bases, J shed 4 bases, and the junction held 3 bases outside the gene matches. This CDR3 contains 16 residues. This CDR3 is CASSQRLAGAYNEQFF. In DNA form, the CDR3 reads TGTGCCAGCAGCCAACGACTAGCGGGAGCGTACAATGAGCAGTTCTTC.

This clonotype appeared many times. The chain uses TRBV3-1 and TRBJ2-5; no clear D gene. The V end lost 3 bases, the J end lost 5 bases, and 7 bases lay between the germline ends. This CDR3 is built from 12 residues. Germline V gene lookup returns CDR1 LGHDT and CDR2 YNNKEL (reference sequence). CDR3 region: CASSHMTETQYF. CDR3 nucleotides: TGTGCCAGCAGCCATATGACCGAGACCCAGTACTTC.

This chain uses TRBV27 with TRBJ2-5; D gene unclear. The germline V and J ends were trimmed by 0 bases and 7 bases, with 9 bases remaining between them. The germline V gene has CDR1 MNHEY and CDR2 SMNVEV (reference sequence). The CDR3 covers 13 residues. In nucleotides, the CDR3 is TGTGCCAGCAGTTTATCCTCCCTTCGGACCCAGTACTTC. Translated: CASSLSSLRTQYF.

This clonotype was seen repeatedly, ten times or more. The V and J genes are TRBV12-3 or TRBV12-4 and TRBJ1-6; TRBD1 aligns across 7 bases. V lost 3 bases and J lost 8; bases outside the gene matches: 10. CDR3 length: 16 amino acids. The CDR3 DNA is TGTGCCAGCAGTTTCAACTCGGGACAGAAATATTCACCCCTCCACTTT. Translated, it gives CASSFNSGQKYSPLHF.

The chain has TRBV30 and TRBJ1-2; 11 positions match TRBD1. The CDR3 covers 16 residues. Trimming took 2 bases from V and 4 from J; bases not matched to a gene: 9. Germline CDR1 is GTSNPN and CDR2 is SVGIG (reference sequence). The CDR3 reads CAWSNRDRGSFYGYTF. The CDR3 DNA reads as TGTGCCTGGAGTAACCGGGACAGGGGGAGTTTCTATGGCTACACCTTC.

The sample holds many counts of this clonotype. CDR3 residues: CASSQQHGQGAYEQYF. The CDR3 nucleotides read TGCGCCAGCAGCCAACAACACGGACAGGGGGCGTACGAGCAGTACTTC. The genes are TRBV4-3 and TRBJ2-7; 11 bases are shared with TRBD1. J gave up 4 bases and V 2 bases, and 7 bases lay outside the gene matches. This CDR3 comprises 16 residues. Germline-derived CDR1 and CDR2 are LGHNA and YSLEER.

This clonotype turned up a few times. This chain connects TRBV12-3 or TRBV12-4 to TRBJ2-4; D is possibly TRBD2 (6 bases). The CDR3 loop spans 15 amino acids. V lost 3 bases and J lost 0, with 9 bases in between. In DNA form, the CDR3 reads TGTGCCAGCAGTTTCGGGGGAGCAGCCAAAAACATTCAGTACTTC. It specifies CASSFGGAAKNIQYF.

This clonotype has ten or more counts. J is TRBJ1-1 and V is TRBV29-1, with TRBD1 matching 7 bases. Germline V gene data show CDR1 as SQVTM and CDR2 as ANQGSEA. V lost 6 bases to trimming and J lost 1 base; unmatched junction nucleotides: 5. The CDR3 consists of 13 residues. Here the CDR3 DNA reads TGCAGCGTCACTACAGGGGCGAACACTGAAGCTTTCTTT. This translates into CSVTTGANTEAFF. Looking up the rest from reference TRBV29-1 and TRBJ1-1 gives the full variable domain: SAVISQKPSRDICQRGTSLTIQCQVDSQVTMMFWYRQQPGQSLTLIATANQGSEATYESGFVIDKFPISRPNLTFSTLTVSNMSPEDSSIYLCSVTTGANTEAFFGQGTRLTVV.